Presented here are 15 T cell receptor beta chains from one specimen sequenced in a study of PD-L1 blockade in urothelial cancer. The method was immunoSEQ multiplex PCR; TCRdb's version includes in-frame clones alone and lacks a portion of them. The repertoire includes some 77,000 clones, about 85% of them detected once, and around 5.3% sits in the top ten. Sequences were derived from PBMCs, sampled around atezolizumab (anti-PD-L1) treatment. The receptor source for this set is an older woman with urothelial cancer.

CDR3 protein: CASSLVAGTPYEQYF. In DNA form, the CDR3 reads TGTGCCAGCAGCTTAGTGGCGGGTACCCCCTACGAGCAGTACTTC. The rearrangement uses TRBV7-2 and TRBJ2-7; possible D gene TRBD2, 5 bases. Germline V CDR1 and CDR2: SGHTA, FQGNSA. The V and J ends lost 1 base and 2 bases respectively, with 12 bases between them. There are 15 residues in the CDR3.

This clone was observed a single time. V and J are TRBV4-1 and TRBJ2-2; TRBD2 matches 13 bases. Per the germline V gene, CDR1 is MGHRA and CDR2 is YSYEKL. J lost 3 bases, V lost 1 base, and 17 bases had no gene match. This CDR3 has 22 amino acids. Written as DNA, the CDR3 is TGCGCCAGCAGCCAAGGGGCGGGGGGGGCGACTAGCGGGGGGAAGGACACCGGGGAGCTGTTTTTT. This gives the protein CASSQGAGGATSGGKDTGELFF.

This clone was seen once. The chain joins TRBV6-1 to TRBJ2-3; possible D gene TRBD1, 6 bases. Trimming left V 8 bases short and J 0 bases short, with 15 bases between. The CDR3 length is 15 residues. The germline V gene has CDR1 MNHNS and CDR2 SASEGT. In DNA form, the CDR3 reads TGTGCCAGCGAATCCGGGACAAGTAGCACAGATACGCAGTATTTT. Residues: CASESGTSSTDTQYF.

The rearrangement links TRBV6-1 to TRBJ1-2; D uncertain. V lost 8 bases to trimming and J lost 6 bases, with 16 bases between them. The length of the CDR3 is 13 residues. The germline V gene encodes CDR1 MNHNS and CDR2 SASEGT. CDR3 sequence reads: CASVFSEINGYTF. CDR3 bases: TGTGCCAGCGTGTTTTCAGAAATTAATGGCTACACCTTC.

The chain employs TRBV7-9 and TRBJ2-2, with D perhaps matching TRBD1 (5 bases). This CDR3 contains 14 residues. Per germline, CDR1 SEHNR and CDR2 FQNEAQ (reference sequence). V was clipped by 0 bases and J by 7 bases, with 9 bases between them. This CDR3 reads CASSLAGAVGELFF. The DNA of the CDR3 is TGTGCCAGCAGCTTAGCAGGGGCGGTCGGGGAGCTGTTTTTT.

The chain carries TRBV7-3 and TRBJ2-2; 14 positions match TRBD2. Trimming at V came to 5 bases and at J to 5 bases, leaving 10 bases not matched to a gene. This CDR3 is 18 amino acids long. Germline values: CDR1 SGHTA, CDR2 FQGTGA. For the CDR3, the DNA is TGTGCCAGCAGCCCCCCCTCGGGACTAGCGGGAGTTACCGGGGAGCTGTTTTTT. It is translated as CASSPPSGLAGVTGELFF.

The V gene is TRBV10-3, the J gene TRBJ2-2; 10 bases are shared with TRBD2. Germline-derived CDR1 and CDR2 are ENHRY and SYGVKD. The CDR3 loop spans 18 amino acids. V shed 4 bases and J 5 bases; nucleotides not matched to a gene: 13. CDR3 bases: TGTGCCATCAGTGGCTCCCGTAATGGACTAGCGGTAACCGGGGAGCTGTTTTTT. This encodes CAISGSRNGLAVTGELFF.

The chain employs TRBV29-1 and TRBJ2-3, with D perhaps matching TRBD1 (6 bases). The CDR3 spans 14 residues. CDR1 SQVTM and CDR2 ANQGSEA come from the germline V gene. V lost 6 bases to trimming and J lost 1 base, with 14 bases between them. This CDR3 reads CSVTGFFGTDTQYF. The CDR3 DNA reads as TGCAGCGTCACAGGGTTTTTCGGCACAGATACGCAGTATTTT.

V is TRBV5-1 and J is TRBJ2-7, with TRBD1 as a possible D gene (7 bases). This CDR3 is built from 17 residues. CDR1 is SGHRS and CDR2 is YFSETQ in the germline V gene. The V end lost 4 bases, the J end lost 2 bases, and 22 bases lay between the germline ends. CDR3: CASSLWGGGGAPYEQYF. CDR3 nucleotides: TGCGCCAGCAGCCTCTGGGGAGGAGGGGGCGCTCCCTACGAGCAGTACTTC.

This CDR3 is CASSLPHGGGGSNQPQHF. The CDR3 nucleotides read TGCGCCAGCAGTCTCCCCCACGGCGGGGGAGGAAGCAATCAGCCCCAGCATTTT. J is TRBJ1-5 and V is TRBV23-1; a weak D match, TRBD1 (5 bases). TRBV23-1 is designated an ORF whose function remains uncertain. V lost 4 bases and J lost 1, with 20 bases in between. CDR3 length equals 18 residues.

This chain links TRBV2 with TRBJ2-5, with D perhaps TRBD2 (5 bases). Trimming removed 7 bases at V and 5 bases at J, with 11 bases between. There are 12 residues in the CDR3. The germline gives CDR1 SNHLY, CDR2 FYNNEI. The DNA of the CDR3 is TGTGCCAGCACGACGCCGGGGGAGACCCAGTACTTC. Its protein is CASTTPGETQYF.

The chain carries TRBV5-1 and TRBJ1-2, with a possible D match to TRBD1 (5 bases). Germline V gives CDR1 SGHRS, CDR2 YFSETQ. This CDR3 contains 14 residues. Deletions cut 0 bases from V and 7 bases from J, with 13 bases between. CDR3 loop: CASSLAGGGGGYTF. Written as DNA, the CDR3 is TGCGCCAGCAGCTTGGCGGGGGGAGGAGGTGGCTACACCTTC.

The rearrangement uses TRBV19 and TRBJ1-4; no clear D gene. The CDR3 is 12 amino acids. Germline lookup yields CDR1 LNHDA and CDR2 SQIVND (reference sequence). V was cut by 5 bases and J by 5 bases, with 6 bases left in between. CDR3 nucleotides: TGTGCCAGTAGTTTTTTAAATGAAAAACTGTTTTTT. This translates into CASSFLNEKLFF.

This CDR3 is CASSPPGQSSYNEQFF. In DNA, the CDR3 is TGTGCCAGCAGCCCACCGGGACAGAGCTCCTACAATGAGCAGTTCTTC. The rearrangement links TRBV7-9 to TRBJ2-1; 7 bases line up with TRBD1. The CDR3 extends over 16 amino acids. CDR1 is SEHNR, CDR2 FQNEAQ, per germline (reference sequence). Unmatched junction bases numbered 7, after V lost 5 bases and J lost 0 bases.

The V gene is TRBV2, the J gene TRBJ1-2; possibly TRBD1 for D (5 bases). The germline CDR1 and CDR2 sequences are SNHLY and FYNNEI. The V gene lost 3 bases and the J gene lost 3 bases, with 11 bases spanning the gap. CDR3 length: 14 amino acids. The CDR3 nucleotides read TGTGCCAGCAGTGAGTTCGCAGGGCACTATGGCTACACCTTC. It codes for CASSEFAGHYGYTF.